This TCR beta chain is drawn from a study of T-cell memory formation after mild COVID-19. This clonotype came up many times. V shed 1 base and J shed 6 bases, with 7 bases lying between them. Germline CDR1 and CDR2: SGHRS and YFSETQ. CDR3 size: 12 residues. TCRdb redid the calling of the 5' RACE reads with MiXCR, one entry per CDR3 protein. The sample shows 400,000 to 450,000 distinct CDR3 sequences, roughly 18% of them seen only once. This chain connects TRBV5-1 to TRBJ1-1; no clear D gene. This receptor was obtained from a young man who had mild COVID-19 (a few samples of this study predate the infection). Cell type and time point are not known. The sequencing sample was made of PBMCs or a T cell subset sorted from them (not recorded which). The CDR3 sequence is CASSLSAAEAFF. CDR3 bases: TGCGCCAGCAGCTTGAGCGCGGCTGAAGCTTTCTTT. Full variable domain (remainder filled in from reference TRBV5-1 and TRBJ1-1): KAGVTQTPRYLIKTRGQQVTLSCSPISGHRSVSWYQQTPGQGLQFLFEYFSETQRNKGNFPGRFSGRQFSNSRSEMNVSTLELGDSALYLCASSLSAAEAFFGQGTRLTVV.